The text below deals with one T cell receptor (beta chain). Its antigen specificity is not known. Nothing much larger sits one base from this clone, and base qualities are not available. The CDR3 regions of human TCRbeta chains were subjected to immunosequencing. In the source study's methods: TCRs in the repertoires were compared against a reference library of SARS-CoV-2-specific TCRs that had been generated with the MIRA antigen-specificity platform. Breadth was defined as the fraction of unique TCRs that were SARS-CoV-2-associated, and depth was defined as the fraction of total T cells that were SARS-CoV-2-associated. Using the MIRA data, each spike-specific TCR was assigned both to the spike region to which the TCR was reactive and to a CD4 or CD8 class. Log10-transformed breadth and depth values were compared by one-way ANOVA with Sidak's multiple comparisons tests. As stored in TCRdb, this immuneACCESS dataset retains in-frame rearrangements with V and J assigned. A fraction of the clones does not appear; measured against another copy, unresolved V genes explain less than half of the discrepancy, and the remainder lacks a known reason. V, J and clone size are those of that table, while D and trimming were read from the DNA. The sample includes about 110,000 clones, with about 92% observed a single time. Of the sample, about 1.2% is held by the ten largest clones.

The data originate from a study of T cell responses to AZD1222 COVID-19 vaccine (dated by TCRdb to about 2021). As for the study more broadly: Because spike-specific TCR depth and breadth did not differ between the two schedules, AZD1222 recipients who got a second dose at roughly 4 weeks were pooled with those who got a second dose at roughly 12 weeks. Enrollment into the trials was organized by age into subgroups of 18-55, 56-69 and 70-plus years, and those subgroups contained roughly 150, 30 and 60 TCR-sequenced participants, respectively. TCR sequencing was performed for 233 trial participants, of whom 200 to 210 were given two doses of AZD1222 and roughly 25 were given two doses of MenACWY control vaccine. Overall study outcomes, separate from this receptor: In the small 56-69-year group, the increase in depth fell short of significance, most likely because of low power. No day 14 peak-response samples were available, so repertoires were characterized only after the peak T cell response. The vaccine-associated CD4 TCRs covered the entire spike protein, and the dominant responses fell in regions 160-218 and 743-854. A significant rise in spike-specific TCR breadth and depth was observed after two AZD1222 doses relative to day 0 and relative to MenACWY recipients. Conclusions about previously exposed vaccinees were limited because only six or seven AZD1222 recipients were SARS-CoV-2 seropositive at baseline. Most participants were white British and females outnumbered males, and the authors suggested that clonal diversity may have been underestimated. Reportedly, close to half of the unique spike-specific TCRs recognized epitopes lying outside the regions that are mutated in the B.1.351 and B.1.1.7 variants.

Read against the paper, the sample's time point label means: baseline before first vaccination. Vaccinee samples came from UK trials COV001 and COV002, including a single-blind randomized controlled phase 2/3 trial of AZD1222 (ChAdOx1 nCoV-19) in healthy adults. For TCRbeta chain sequencing, PBMC samples from trial participants were taken at day 0 and at day 28 after the second dose. The CDR1 and CDR2 encoded by the germline V gene are SGDLS and YYNGEE. V loses 0 bases, J loses 2 bases, and the germline ends lie 8 bases apart. Reading from cysteine to phenylalanine, the CDR3 counts 15 amino acids. The entry retains the CDR3 DNA only, 45 bases that are in frame from base 1.

The receptor chain draws on TRBV9 and TRBJ2-2, with the D segment identity uncertain. The source material was peripheral blood, sampled on day 0 of AZD1222 vaccination. The clonotype comes from an adult in good health. The CDR3: CASSVVATNTGELFF. Read as DNA, the sequence is TGTGCCAGCAGCGTAGTTGCCACCAACACCGGGGAGCTGTTTTTT.